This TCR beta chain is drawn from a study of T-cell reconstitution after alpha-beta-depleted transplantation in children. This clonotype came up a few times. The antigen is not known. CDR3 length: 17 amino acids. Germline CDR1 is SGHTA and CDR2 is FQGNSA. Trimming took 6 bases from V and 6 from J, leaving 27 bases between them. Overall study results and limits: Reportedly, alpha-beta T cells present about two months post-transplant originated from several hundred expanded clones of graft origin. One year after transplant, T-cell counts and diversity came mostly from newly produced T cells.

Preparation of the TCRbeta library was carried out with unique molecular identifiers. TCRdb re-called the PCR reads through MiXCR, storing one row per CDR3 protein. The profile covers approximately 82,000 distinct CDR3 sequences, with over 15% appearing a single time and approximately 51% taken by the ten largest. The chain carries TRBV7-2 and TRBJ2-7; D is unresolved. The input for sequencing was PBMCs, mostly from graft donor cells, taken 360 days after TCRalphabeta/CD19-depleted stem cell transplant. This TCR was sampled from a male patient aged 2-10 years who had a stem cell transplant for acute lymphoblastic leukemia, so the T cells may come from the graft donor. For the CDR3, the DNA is TGTGCCAGCAGTTTTCATCTTCCTCAGTGGGCTCGAGGCGAGCAGTACTTC. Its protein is CASSFHLPQWARGEQYF. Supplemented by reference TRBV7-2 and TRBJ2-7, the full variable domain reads GAGVSQSPSNKVTEKGKDVELRCDPISGHTALYWYRQSLGQGLEFLIYFQGNSAPDKSGLPSDRFSAERTGGSVSTLTIQRTQQEDSAVYLCASSFHLPQWARGEQYFGPGTRLTVT.